The 24 T cell receptor beta chains presented below share a single source sample, sequenced in a study of CD8+ T cells in alopecia areata. Cutaneous lymph nodes were pooled and cells sorted by CD4, CD8alpha, NKG2D, NKG2ACE and more. Reverse transcribed after extraction, RNA yielded cDNA as the sequencing template. The protocol was immunoSEQ multiplex PCR, while the TCRdb copy is restricted to in-frame clones and leaves out a portion. This record lists over 250,000 clones, none seen once only, and the top ten clones contain 0.9% to 1.5%. Input material: CD4+ T cells sorted from a lymph node. All receptors come from a C3H/HeJ mouse with alopecia areata. Mice of this strain are of MHC haplotype H2-k.

This clone was seen a few times. Germline and genes: mouse. The read is 4 residues too short to cover the CDR3 end, so that end is filled in from the germline J gene. The chain combines TRBV13-1 with TRBJ2-5; maybe TRBD2 (6 bases). Germline CDR1 and CDR2: NSHNY and SYGAGN. V gave up 3 bases and J gave up 0 bases, with 14 bases separating them. This CDR3 contains 16 residues. The CDR3 region is CASSGWGFPNQDTQYF. The sequenced part of the CDR3 DNA is TGTGCCAGCAGTGGATGGGGGTTCCCTAACCAAGAC.

This clone occurred a few times. Mouse gene names and germline throughout. The read ends 4 residues before the CDR3 terminus; that terminus is restored from the germline J gene. This rearrangement joins TRBV17 to TRBJ2-3; TRBD2 agrees at 7 bases. The CDR3 length is 16 residues. Germline values: CDR1 MNHDT, CDR2 YYDKIL. Trimming at V came to 1 base and at J to 0 bases, leaving 4 bases not matched to a gene. The sequenced part of the CDR3 DNA is TGTGCTAGCAGTAGAGCCCCTGGGGGTAGTGCAGAA. It is translated as CASSRAPGGSAE. The entire CDR3 is CASSRAPGGSAETLYF.

This clone has more than one count but fewer than ten. Genes and germline are mouse. The read ends 4 residues early relative to the CDR3; the germline J gene fills the gap. Different DNA sequences within this sample yield the same CDR3. The genes are TRBV19 and TRBJ2-2, with 10 bases that match TRBD1. V lost 6 bases, J lost 4 bases, and 3 bases stayed unmatched. This CDR3 region has 14 residues. CDR1 is FNHDT and CDR2 is SITEND in the germline V gene (reference sequence). The CDR3 here is CASIDRGRTGQLYF. CDR3 DNA, as far as it was read: TGTGCCAGCATCGACAGGGGGCGCACCGGG.

On this clone itself: All gene names here are mouse names. The read halts 4 residues ahead of the CDR3 end, with the missing end drawn from the germline J gene. The V gene is TRBV13-1, the J gene TRBJ2-5; D may be TRBD2 (5 bases). V was clipped by 1 base and J by 0 bases, with 6 bases between them. Germline CDR1 is NSHNY and CDR2 is SYGAGN. This CDR3 region has 14 residues. The DNA read from the CDR3 is TGTGCCAGCAGTGATCCTGGGAACCAAGAC. Encoded protein: CASSDPGNQD. The whole CDR3 protein is CASSDPGNQDTQYF.

Comment on this clone: Gene names denote mouse genes. The read ends 4 residues before the CDR3 terminus; that terminus is restored from the germline J gene. The chain employs TRBV19 and TRBJ2-7; D is perhaps TRBD1 (9 bases). Trimming cost V 4 bases and J 2 bases, with 16 bases left between them. The CDR3 is 15 amino acids. Germline V gene lookup returns CDR1 FNHDT and CDR2 SITEND (reference sequence). CDR3 DNA, as far as it was read: TGTGCCAGCAGTGAGAGACAGGGGGGGCCCTAT. It specifies CASSERQGGPY. The whole CDR3 sequence reads CASSERQGGPYEQYF. Full variable domain (remainder filled in from reference TRBV19 and TRBJ2-7): GGIITQTPKFLIGQEGQKLTLKCQQNFNHDTMYWYRQDSGKGLRLIYYSITENDLQKGDLSEGYDASREKKSSFSLTVTSAQKNEMAVFLCASSERQGGPYEQYFGPGTRLTVL.

This clone has a handful of counts. Gene names and germline match the mouse. The sequenced fragment ends 4 residues before the CDR3 boundary, so the rest is inferred from the germline J gene. The chain combines TRBV17 with TRBJ2-7; 9 positions match TRBD2. The CDR3 covers 15 residues. Germline V lookup: CDR1 MNHDT, CDR2 YYDKIL. The junction had 2 bases not matched to a gene; V was cut back by 2 bases and J by 0 bases. The covered CDR3 bases are TGTGCTAGCAGTAGATTGGGGGGGCGCTCCTAT. Amino acid sequence: CASSRLGGRSY. The CDR3 as a whole reads CASSRLGGRSYEQYF.

This clone was counted ten times or more. These gene names are mouse names. Read sequence stops 4 residues before the CDR3 end, and the germline J gene provides the missing end. The sample has other DNA sequences that encode this CDR3 too. This chain links TRBV5 with TRBJ2-5, with D perhaps TRBD2 (5 bases). Looked up from germline, CDR1 is LGHNA and CDR2 is YNLKQL (reference sequence). This CDR3 has 13 amino acids. CDR3 DNA (partial): TGTGCCAGCAGCCAAGACTGGGAAGAC. This encodes CASSQDWED. The full-length CDR3 reads as CASSQDWEDTQYF.

In its sample, this clone was seen a few times. Gene names refer to mouse genes. The CDR3 end is not reached by the read, which stops 4 residues before it; the germline J gene fills it in. This rearrangement joins TRBV29 to TRBJ1-2, with D perhaps TRBD1 (5 bases). With 6 bases removed from V and 0 bases from J, the gap between germline ends came to 8 bases. Germline V gives CDR1 MSHET, CDR2 SYDVDS. The CDR3 has 13 amino acids. The CDR3 sequence: CASSRQPNSDYTF. CDR3 DNA, as far as it was read: TGTGCTAGCAGCCGACAGCCAAACTCC.

A note on this clone: Mouse names are used for the genes. The read terminates 4 residues before the CDR3 end, so the remaining end is supplied by the germline J gene. The identical CDR3 is also encoded by other nucleotide sequences in the sample. The chain employs TRBV13-1 and TRBJ2-7, with TRBD1 matching over 7 bases. The CDR3 length is 14 residues. In germline, CDR1 is NSHNY, CDR2 SYGAGN. J gave up 0 bases and V 0 bases, and 0 bases lay outside the gene matches. This CDR3 is CASSDGQGSYEQYF. CDR3 DNA (partial): TGTGCCAGCAGTGATGGACAGGGCTCCTAT.

The sample holds a few counts of this clone. Any gene name here is a mouse gene name. The CDR3 end falls 4 residues outside the read, so it is completed with the germline J gene. This sequence joins TRBV5 and TRBJ2-1; 9 bases align to TRBD1. The trim removed 4 bases at V and 6 bases at J, leaving 7 bases unmatched. The CDR3 has 15 residues. Germline V CDR1 and CDR2: LGHNA, YNLKQL (reference sequence). CDR3 DNA, as far as it was read: TGTGCCAGCAGCCCGGGGGGGACAGGGTTTGCT. Translated: CASSPGGTGFA. In full, the CDR3 reads CASSPGGTGFAEQFF.

This clone has only a few counts. Mouse gene names and germline throughout. Sequencing ends 4 residues short of the CDR3 end; the germline J gene provides the rest. The chain recombines TRBV13-1 with TRBJ2-2, with 10 bases aligning to TRBD2. J gave up 0 bases and V 5 bases, and 4 bases lay outside the gene matches. Germline V gives CDR1 NSHNY, CDR2 SYGAGN. The CDR3 runs to 16 residues. The part of the CDR3 DNA that was read is TGTGCCAGCAGCCTAACTGGGGGGGCAAACACCGGG. Its translation is CASSLTGGANTG. The entire CDR3 sequence reads CASSLTGGANTGQLYF.

This clone was seen more than once but under ten times. Any gene name here is a mouse gene name. Read coverage stops 4 residues before the CDR3 terminus; the germline J gene supplies the remainder. V usage is TRBV5 and J usage is TRBJ2-7, with TRBD1 matching 7 bases. The CDR3 contains 14 residues. In germline, CDR1 is LGHNA, CDR2 YNLKQL (reference sequence). The sequenced CDR3 bases are TGTGCCAGCAGCCAAGATGGACAGGAGTAT. Protein sequence: CASSQDGQEY. The entire CDR3 protein reads CASSQDGQEYEQYF.

This clone was recorded a few times. The gene names here belong to mouse. The read finishes 4 residues shy of the CDR3 end, and the germline J gene is used to complete it. This rearrangement joins TRBV13-1 to TRBJ1-1, with D possibly matching TRBD1 (5 bases). The V gene lost 4 bases and the J gene lost 4 bases, with 14 bases spanning the gap. Germline V gene lookup returns CDR1 NSHNY and CDR2 SYGAGN. The CDR3 covers 14 residues. CDR3 DNA, as far as it was read: TGTGCCAGCAGTCCCAGTGGGGGGGGCACA. Amino acids: CASSPSGGGT. The whole CDR3 protein reads CASSPSGGGTEVFF.

Note on this clone: Gene and germline names: mouse. The sequenced fragment ends 4 residues before the CDR3 boundary, so the rest is inferred from the germline J gene. Different DNA sequences within this sample yield the same CDR3. The V and J genes are TRBV31 and TRBJ2-5; D is unclear. Germline V gene sequence: CDR1 GKSSPN, CDR2 SITVG. Trimming cost V 0 bases and J 3 bases, with 7 bases left between them. The CDR3 is 13 amino acids. CDR3 DNA (partial): TGTGCCTGGAGTCTGGGCTCTCAAGAC. Its translation: CAWSLGSQD. The whole CDR3 is CAWSLGSQDTQYF.

A few counts support this clone. Germline and genes here are mouse. The CDR3 bases that were read are TGTGCCAGCAGTGAAGGACAGGGGGCAAGAACGCCC. It specifies CASSEGQGARTP. The whole CDR3 is CASSEGQGARTPLYF. The V and J genes are TRBV13-1 and TRBJ1-6, with 11 bases aligning to TRBD1. Read sequence stops 3 residues before the CDR3 end, and the germline J gene provides the missing end. TRBJ1-6 is given ORF status, its function remaining uncertain. The CDR3 runs 15 residues. Germline lookup yields CDR1 NSHNY and CDR2 SYGAGN. The V gene end was trimmed by 2 bases and the J gene end by 11 bases; junction bases not matched to a gene: 6.

This clone was counted ten times or more. Genes and germline come from the mouse. Coverage ceases 4 residues before the CDR3 finishes, and the germline J gene fills in the end. V is TRBV1 and J is TRBJ1-1; weak D call: TRBD1 (6 bases). Per the germline V gene, CDR1 is NSQYPW and CDR2 is LRSPGD (reference sequence). The CDR3 has 15 amino acids. The V end was cut by 3 bases, the J end by 0 bases, with 11 bases between. CDR3 DNA, as far as it was read: TGCACCTGCAGTGCCTCGGGACAATCAAACACA. Its translation: CTCSASGQSNT. The complete CDR3 sequence is CTCSASGQSNTEVFF.

Points on this clone: Here the gene names and germline are mouse. CDR3 sequence reads: CASSLGQNSYNSPLYF. The DNA read from the CDR3 is TGTGCCAGCAGTCTGGGACAAAATTCCTATAATTCGCCC. The gene calls are TRBV13-3 and TRBJ1-6; tentatively, D is TRBD1 (6 bases). From the germline J gene comes the end of the CDR3, since the read stops 3 residues before it. TRBJ1-6 is assigned to the ORF class and has an uncertain function. The CDR3 totals 16 residues. Germline assignment: CDR1 NNHDY and CDR2 SYVADS. V was shortened by 4 bases and J by 0 bases, with 11 bases between the two germline ends.

Points on this clone: Gene names and germline refer to mouse. The read ends 4 residues before the CDR3 terminus; that terminus is restored from the germline J gene. The chain is built from TRBV31 and TRBJ2-3; 10 positions match TRBD2. The germline gives CDR1 GKSSPN, CDR2 SITVG. Trimming cost V 0 bases and J 1 base; bases outside gene matches: 4. The CDR3 runs 16 residues. Here the CDR3 reads CAWSLWTGGGAETLYF. The sequenced CDR3 bases are TGTGCCTGGAGTCTTTGGACTGGGGGAGGTGCAGAA.

This clone was observed a few times. Germline and genes here are mouse. Sequencing ends 4 residues short of the CDR3 end; the germline J gene provides the rest. Additional DNA sequences in this sample encode the identical CDR3. The chain joins TRBV13-3 to TRBJ2-5; TRBD2 aligns across 9 bases. Germline trimming cut 5 bases from V and 3 bases from J; bases unmatched to any gene: 1. The CDR3 is 13 amino acids. The germline gives CDR1 NNHDY, CDR2 SYVADS. Incomplete CDR3 DNA: TGTGCCAGCAGACTGGGGGGTCAAGAC. It yields the protein CASRLGGQD. The CDR3, in full, reads CASRLGGQDTQYF.

For this clone: Gene names are mouse gene names. The CDR3 end is not reached by the read, which stops 4 residues before it; the germline J gene fills it in. The chain uses TRBV13-3 and TRBJ2-1, with a possible D match to TRBD1 (5 bases). Per germline, CDR1 NNHDY and CDR2 SYVADS. V was pared by 6 bases and J by 3 bases, with 10 bases between. The CDR3 contains 13 residues. The CDR3 bases that were read are TGTGCCAGCACCAGGGCGGGCTATGCT. Protein product: CASTRAGYA. The full CDR3 sequence reads CASTRAGYAEQFF.

Remarks on this clone: Gene labels here are mouse ones. The read ends 4 residues before the CDR3 terminus; that terminus is restored from the germline J gene. The V gene is TRBV19, the J gene TRBJ1-2; 10 bases agree with TRBD1. Germline trimming cut 7 bases from V and 2 bases from J; bases unmatched to any gene: 5. The germline gives CDR1 FNHDT, CDR2 SITEND (reference sequence). The CDR3 is made up of 14 amino acids. CDR3 protein: CASAPGQGNSDYTF. The DNA read from the CDR3 is TGTGCCAGCGCACCGGGACAGGGGAACTCC.

About this clone: Any gene name here is a mouse gene name. Read data end 4 residues before the CDR3 end; the end is taken from the germline J gene. This sequence joins TRBV19 and TRBJ2-1; weak D call: TRBD2 (6 bases). The germline V gene encodes CDR1 FNHDT and CDR2 SITEND (reference sequence). The CDR3 is 14 residues long. Trimming removed 6 bases at V and 6 bases at J, with 16 bases between. Partial CDR3 DNA: TGTGCCAGCAAACTGGGCCCGGGGGGTGCT. This encodes CASKLGPGGA. The entire CDR3 protein reads CASKLGPGGAEQFF.

Notes on this clone: All gene names here are mouse names. The missing CDR3 end, 4 residues past where the read stops, is filled in from the germline J gene. The identical CDR3 is also encoded by other nucleotide sequences in the sample. The genes are TRBV13-2 and TRBJ2-1, with 10 nucleotides matching TRBD2. The CDR3 has 15 residues. V shed 5 bases, J shed 0 bases, and the junction held 2 bases outside the gene matches. Germline lookup yields CDR1 NNHNN and CDR2 SYGAGS (reference sequence). The part of the CDR3 DNA that was read is TGTGCCAGCGGAGGGACTGGGGATAACTATGCT. It yields the protein CASGGTGDNYA. The CDR3 in its entirety is CASGGTGDNYAEQFF.

This clone appeared a few times. The listed genes are named as in mouse. The sequenced fragment ends 4 residues before the CDR3 boundary, so the rest is inferred from the germline J gene. This chain joins TRBV5 and TRBJ2-7; tentative D call: TRBD1 (5 bases). The V gene's germline CDR1 is LGHNA and CDR2 YNLKQL (reference sequence). The CDR3 loop spans 12 amino acids. The CDR3 spells CASSQGTYEQYF. The part of the CDR3 DNA that was read is TGTGCCAGCAGCCAAGGGACATAT.